Below are 4 T cell receptor beta chains sequenced from a single sample in a study of PD-1 blockade in classical Hodgkin lymphoma. Relapses following autologous stem cell transplantation were seen in all patients, with brentuximab vedotin exposure varying. Using immunoSEQ multiplex PCR, the repertoire was profiled, and TCRdb retains in-frame clones only, with some absent. The data show approximately 150,000 clones, under 85% seen once. The sequences come from peripheral blood mononuclear cells (PBMCs), collected before the second cycle of nivolumab. These TCRs come from a human donor with classical Hodgkin lymphoma.

The chain joins TRBV19 to TRBJ2-7; D remains unclear. There are 14 residues in the CDR3. V was pared by 1 base and J by 3 bases, with 10 bases between. Per the germline V gene, CDR1 is LNHDA and CDR2 is SQIVND (reference sequence). As DNA, the CDR3 is TGTGCCAGTAGTATAGGTCGTCGATTCTACGAGCAGTACTTC. Residues: CASSIGRRFYEQYF.

This chain uses TRBV9 with TRBJ2-7, with D unclear. Germline CDR1 is SGDLS and CDR2 is YYNGEE. The V end lost 0 bases, the J end lost 0 bases, and 13 bases lay between the germline ends. The CDR3 is made up of 16 amino acids. In DNA form, the CDR3 reads TGTGCCAGCAGCGTAGGAGGTGGGTCAGCCTCCTACGAGCAGTACTTC. Protein: CASSVGGGSASYEQYF. Full variable domain (rest looked up from reference TRBV9 and TRBJ2-7): DSGVTQTPKHLITATGQRVTLRCSPRSGDLSVYWYQQSLDQGLQFLIQYYNGEERAKGNILERFSAQQFPDLHSELNLSSLELGDSALYFCASSVGGGSASYEQYFGPGTRLTVT.

This clone showed up just once. The chain is built from TRBV28 and TRBJ2-7; 9 nucleotides line up with TRBD1. The CDR3 extends over 14 amino acids. The junction had 4 bases not matched to a gene; V was cut back by 0 bases and J by 7 bases. The V gene's germline CDR1 is MDHEN and CDR2 SYDVKM. The CDR3 DNA is TGTGCCAGCAGTTTATGGGCGGGACAGGGAGAGCAGTACTTC. Amino acid sequence: CASSLWAGQGEQYF.

The chain recombines TRBV11-1 with TRBJ2-7, with 8 positions matching TRBD2. The CDR3 runs to 17 residues. V lost 3 bases and J lost 2; bases outside the gene matches: 12. Per germline, CDR1 SGHAT and CDR2 FQDESV (reference sequence). CDR3 coding DNA: TGTGCCAGCAGCTTCCCAGTTCGGACCGGGGGGGCCTACGAGCAGTACTTC. It codes for CASSFPVRTGGAYEQYF.